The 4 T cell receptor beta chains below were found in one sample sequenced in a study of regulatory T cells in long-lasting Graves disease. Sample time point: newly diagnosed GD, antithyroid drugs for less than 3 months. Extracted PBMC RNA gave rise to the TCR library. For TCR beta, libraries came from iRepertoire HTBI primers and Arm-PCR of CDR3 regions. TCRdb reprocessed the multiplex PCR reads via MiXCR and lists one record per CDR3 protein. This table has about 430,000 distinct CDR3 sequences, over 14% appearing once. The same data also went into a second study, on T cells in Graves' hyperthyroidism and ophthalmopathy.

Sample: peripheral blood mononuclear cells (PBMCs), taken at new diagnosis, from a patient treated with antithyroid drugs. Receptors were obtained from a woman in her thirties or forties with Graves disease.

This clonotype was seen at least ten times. DNA for the CDR3: TGTGCCAGCAGTGAAGCGGAGACACACTCTGGAAACACCATATATTTT. It translates to CASSEAETHSGNTIYF. The chain recombines TRBV6-1 with TRBJ1-3; D remains unclear. The length of the CDR3 is 16 residues. Trimming took off 0 bases at V and 0 bases at J, with 9 bases between the two ends. Germline V CDR1 and CDR2: MNHNS, SASEGT.

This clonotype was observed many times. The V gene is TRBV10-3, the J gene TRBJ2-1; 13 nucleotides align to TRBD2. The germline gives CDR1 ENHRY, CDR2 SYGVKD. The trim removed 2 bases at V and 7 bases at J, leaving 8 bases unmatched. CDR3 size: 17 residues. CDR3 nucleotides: TGTGCCATCAGTGAGGCTCCCGGGACTAGCGGGAAAAATGAGCAGTTCTTC. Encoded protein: CAISEAPGTSGKNEQFF.

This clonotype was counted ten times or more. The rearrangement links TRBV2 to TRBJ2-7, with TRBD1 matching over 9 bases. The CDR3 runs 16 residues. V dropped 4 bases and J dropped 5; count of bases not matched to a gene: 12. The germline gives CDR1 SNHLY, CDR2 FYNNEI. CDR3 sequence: CASSVLPGQGFDEQYF. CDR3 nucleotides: TGTGCCAGCAGTGTACTCCCGGGACAGGGTTTTGACGAGCAGTACTTC.

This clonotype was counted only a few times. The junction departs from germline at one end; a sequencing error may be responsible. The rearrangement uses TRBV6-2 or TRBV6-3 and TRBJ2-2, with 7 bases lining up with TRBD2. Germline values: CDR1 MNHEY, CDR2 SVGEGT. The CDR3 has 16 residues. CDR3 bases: TGTGCCAGCAGTTACTTCGACAGCGGGAACGCCGGGGAGCTGTTTTTT. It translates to CASSYFDSGNAGELFF.